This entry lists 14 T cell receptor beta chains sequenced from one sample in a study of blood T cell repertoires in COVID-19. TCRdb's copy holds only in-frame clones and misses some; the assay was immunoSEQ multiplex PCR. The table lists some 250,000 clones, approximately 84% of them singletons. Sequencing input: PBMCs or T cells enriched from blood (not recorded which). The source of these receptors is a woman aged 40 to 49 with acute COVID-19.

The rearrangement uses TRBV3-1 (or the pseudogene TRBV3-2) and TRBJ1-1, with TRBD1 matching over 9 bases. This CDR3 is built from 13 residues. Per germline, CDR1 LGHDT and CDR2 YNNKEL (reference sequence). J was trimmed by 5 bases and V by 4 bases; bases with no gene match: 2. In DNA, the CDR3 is TGTGCCAGCAGCCTAGGGACAGGGACTGAAGCTTTCTTT. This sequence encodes CASSLGTGTEAFF.

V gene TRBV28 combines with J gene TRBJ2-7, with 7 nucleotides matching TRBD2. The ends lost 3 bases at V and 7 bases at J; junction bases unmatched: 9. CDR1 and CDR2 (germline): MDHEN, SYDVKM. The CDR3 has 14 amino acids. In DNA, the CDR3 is TGTGCCAGCAGTTTCGGGGGGACGCCAGGGGAGCAGTACTTC. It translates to CASSFGGTPGEQYF.

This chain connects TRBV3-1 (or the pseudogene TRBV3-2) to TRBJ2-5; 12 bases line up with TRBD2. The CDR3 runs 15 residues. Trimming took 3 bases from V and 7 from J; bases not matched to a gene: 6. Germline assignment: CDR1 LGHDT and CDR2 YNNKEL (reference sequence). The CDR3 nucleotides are TGTGCCAGCAGCCACGGACTAGCGGGACATCGGACCCAGTACTTC. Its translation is CASSHGLAGHRTQYF.

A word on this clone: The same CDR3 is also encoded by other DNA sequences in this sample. This CDR3 reads CATSRDRENSPLHF. CDR3 DNA sequence: TGTGCCACCAGCAGAGATCGTGAGAATTCACCCCTCCACTTT. This chain joins TRBV15 and TRBJ1-6; D gene ambiguous. The germline V and J ends were trimmed by 0 bases and 7 bases, with 7 bases remaining between them. This CDR3 spans 14 amino acids. Germline loops: CDR1 LNHNV, CDR2 YYDKDF (reference sequence).

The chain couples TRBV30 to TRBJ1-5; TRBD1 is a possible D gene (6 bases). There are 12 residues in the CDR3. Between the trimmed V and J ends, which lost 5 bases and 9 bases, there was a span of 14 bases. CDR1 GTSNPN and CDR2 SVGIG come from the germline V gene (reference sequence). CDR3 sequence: CAWSSGVPPQHF. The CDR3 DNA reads TGTGCCTGGTCCTCAGGGGTCCCGCCCCAGCATTTT.

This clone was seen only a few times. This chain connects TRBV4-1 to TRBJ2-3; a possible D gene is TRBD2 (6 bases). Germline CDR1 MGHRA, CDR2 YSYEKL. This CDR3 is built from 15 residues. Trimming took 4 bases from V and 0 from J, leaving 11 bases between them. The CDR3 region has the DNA TGCGCCAGCAGCCTTAGCGGAACTAGCACAGATACGCAGTATTTT. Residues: CASSLSGTSTDTQYF.

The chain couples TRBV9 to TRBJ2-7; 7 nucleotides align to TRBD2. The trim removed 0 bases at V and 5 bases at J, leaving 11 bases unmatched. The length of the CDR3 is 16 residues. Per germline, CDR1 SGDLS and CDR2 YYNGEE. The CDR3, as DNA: TGTGCCAGCAGCGTAGACGGTAGGCGGGAGTTCGACGAGCAGTACTTC. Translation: CASSVDGRREFDEQYF.

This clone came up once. Written as DNA, the CDR3 is TGTGCCAGCAACCACCAGGGGGTGCGGGATCAGGGCTACACCTTC. Amino acids: CASNHQGVRDQGYTF. V and J are TRBV6-5 and TRBJ1-2, with TRBD1 matching 7 bases. This CDR3 region has 15 residues. V shed 7 bases and J 8 bases; nucleotides not matched to a gene: 16. From germline, CDR1 is MNHEY and CDR2 SVGAGI.

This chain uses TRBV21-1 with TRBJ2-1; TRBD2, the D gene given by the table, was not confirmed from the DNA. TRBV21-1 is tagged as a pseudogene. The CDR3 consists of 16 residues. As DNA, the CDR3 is TGTGCCAGCAGCAAAAGGCAAGGGAGGTCCTACAATGAGCAGTTCTTC. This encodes CASSKRQGRSYNEQFF.

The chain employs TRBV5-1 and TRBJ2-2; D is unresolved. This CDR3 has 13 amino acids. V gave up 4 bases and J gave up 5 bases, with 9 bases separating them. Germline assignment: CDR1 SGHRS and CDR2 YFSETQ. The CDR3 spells CASSITTTGELFF. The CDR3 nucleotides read TGCGCCAGCAGCATCACTACTACCGGGGAGCTGTTTTTT.

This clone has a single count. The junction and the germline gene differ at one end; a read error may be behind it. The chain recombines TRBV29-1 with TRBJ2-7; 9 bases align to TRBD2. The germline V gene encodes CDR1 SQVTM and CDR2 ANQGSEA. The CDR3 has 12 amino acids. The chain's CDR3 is CSARRGRAGVRF. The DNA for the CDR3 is TGCAGCGCCAGGCGCGGGAGGGCCGGGGTTCGATTC.

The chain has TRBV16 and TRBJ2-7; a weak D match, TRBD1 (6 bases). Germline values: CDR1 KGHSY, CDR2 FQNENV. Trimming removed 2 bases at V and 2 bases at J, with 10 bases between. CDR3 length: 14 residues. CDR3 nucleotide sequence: TGTGCCAGCAGCCAACGACAGGCCGCCTACGAGCAGTACTTC. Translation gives CASSQRQAAYEQYF.

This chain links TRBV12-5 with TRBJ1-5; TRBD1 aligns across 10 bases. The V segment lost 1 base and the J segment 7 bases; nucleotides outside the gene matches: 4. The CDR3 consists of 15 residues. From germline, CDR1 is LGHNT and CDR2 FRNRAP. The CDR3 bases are TGTGCTAGTGGTTTGGGACAGGGGGCTCGACAGCCCCAGCATTTT. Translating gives CASGLGQGARQPQHF. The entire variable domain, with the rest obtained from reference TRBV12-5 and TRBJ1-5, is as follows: DARVTQTPRHKVTEMGQEVTMRCQPILGHNTVFWYRQTMMQGLELLAYFRNRAPLDDSGMPKDRFSAEMPDATLATLKIQPSEPRDSAVYFCASGLGQGARQPQHFGDGTRLSIL.

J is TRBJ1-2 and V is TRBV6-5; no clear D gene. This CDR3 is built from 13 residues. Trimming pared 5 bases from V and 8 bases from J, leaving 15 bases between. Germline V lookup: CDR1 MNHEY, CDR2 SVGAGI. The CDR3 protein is CASSPRDMRGYTF. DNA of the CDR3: TGTGCCAGCAGTCCCCGGGATATGCGCGGCTACACCTTC.